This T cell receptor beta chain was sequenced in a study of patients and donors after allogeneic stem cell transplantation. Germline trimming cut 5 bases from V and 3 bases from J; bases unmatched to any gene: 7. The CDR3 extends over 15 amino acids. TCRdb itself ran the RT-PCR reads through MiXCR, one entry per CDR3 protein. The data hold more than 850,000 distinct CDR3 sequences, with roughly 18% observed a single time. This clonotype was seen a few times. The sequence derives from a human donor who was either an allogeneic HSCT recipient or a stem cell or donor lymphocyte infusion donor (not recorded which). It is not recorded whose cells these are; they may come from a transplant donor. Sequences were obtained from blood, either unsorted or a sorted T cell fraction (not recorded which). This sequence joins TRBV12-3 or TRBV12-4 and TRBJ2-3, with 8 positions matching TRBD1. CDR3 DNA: TGTGCCAGCAGTGATCAGGGGGCTAGGACAGATACGCAGTATTTT. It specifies CASSDQGARTDTQYF.